Shown below are 5 T cell receptor beta chains from a single sample sequenced in a study of cytomegalovirus exposure and HLA in healthy donors. In the PCR, 60 Vbeta and 13 Jbeta primers were used. Generated by immunoSEQ multiplex PCR, the TCRdb table keeps only in-frame clones and is missing some. The table lists about 160,000 clones, 70% to 90% of them singletons. Specimen: PBMCs. The receptors shown here come from a man between 18 and 29 years old in good health and CMV-seropositive.

The V call is TRBV4-3, the J call TRBJ2-3, with D tentatively TRBD1 (5 bases). CDR1 and CDR2 (germline): LGHNA, YSLEER. Trimming removed 8 bases from V and 3 bases from J, with 21 bases in between. This CDR3 region has 16 residues. The CDR3 loop is CASRAVDKRPTDTQYF. CDR3 DNA sequence: TGCGCCAGCCGGGCCGTGGACAAGCGCCCTACAGATACGCAGTATTTT.

The chain's CDR3 is CASTLGSSGNTIYF. As DNA, the CDR3 is TGTGCCAGCACCCTCGGGAGCTCTGGAAACACCATATATTTT. The chain joins TRBV7-8 to TRBJ1-3, with D unclear. The CDR3 is 14 amino acids. Trimming stripped 7 bases from V and 0 bases from J, with 10 bases between. CDR1 is SGHVS and CDR2 is FQNEAQ in the germline V gene.

This chain uses TRBV6-6 with TRBJ1-2; TRBD1 might be the D (5 bases). Germline CDR1 reads MNHNY; CDR2 reads SVGAGI (reference sequence). The V end was cut by 8 bases, the J end by 4 bases, with 17 bases between. The CDR3 has 14 amino acids. CDR3 residues: CASAPKGWSYGYTF. CDR3 DNA sequence: TGTGCCAGCGCTCCGAAGGGGTGGAGCTATGGCTACACCTTC.

This chain connects TRBV7-9 to TRBJ1-2; 8 nucleotides align to TRBD1. Germline V CDR1 and CDR2: SEHNR, FQNEAQ (reference sequence). CDR3 length: 14 amino acids. With V trimmed by 2 bases and J by 5 bases, 4 bases remained unmatched. This chain's CDR3 is CASSLTGGGYGYTF. The CDR3, as DNA: TGTGCCAGCAGCTTAACAGGGGGGGGTTATGGCTACACCTTC.

This chain joins TRBV9 and TRBJ1-5; TRBD1 matches at 8 bases. CDR3 length: 15 amino acids. From germline, CDR1 is SGDLS and CDR2 YYNGEE. Losses at the gene ends were 3 bases for V and 7 bases for J; bases not matched to a gene: 9. The CDR3 DNA reads TGTGCCAGCAGCGCATCTTCAGGGGGCACACAGCCCCAGCATTTT. Translation: CASSASSGGTQPQHF.